This T cell receptor beta chain was identified in a study of cytomegalovirus exposure and HLA in healthy donors. The study, taken as a whole, reports: It was reported that the classifier diagnosed cytomegalovirus status with high specificity and sensitivity in both the original and validation cohorts.

Concerning this clone itself: Antigen: not known.

Profiled with immunoSEQ multiplex PCR; TCRdb holds only in-frame clones, not every one. The sample carries about 73,000 clones, around 95% recorded once. Germline assignment: CDR1 MNHNY and CDR2 SVGAGI (reference sequence). V lost 6 bases and J 8 bases, leaving 13 bases between the germline ends. The CDR3 is 12 residues long. This TCR came from a man aged 18 to 30 in good health and CMV-seronegative. The sequenced sample consisted of PBMCs. The V call is TRBV6-6, the J call TRBJ1-2; D gene unclear. The CDR3 coding sequence is TGTGCCAGCAGGGGCGGGGTCGGAGGCTACACCTTC. Residues: CASRGGVGGYTF.